The 23 T cell receptor beta chains in this list originate from one sample, sequenced in a study of blood T cell repertoires in COVID-19. Repertoires were generated with immunoSEQ multiplex PCR, while TCRdb's copy carries only in-frame clones and drops some. The table has about 140,000 clones, roughly 73% seen once. Sequencing input: peripheral blood. Receptors originate from a woman between 45 and 60 years old with active or convalescent COVID-19.

V is TRBV27 and J is TRBJ2-6, with unresolved D. CDR3 length: 13 amino acids. V gave up 4 bases and J gave up 3 bases, with 4 bases separating them. Germline V gene sequence: CDR1 MNHEY, CDR2 SMNVEV (reference sequence). CDR3 sequence (DNA): TGTGCCAGCAGTTCAGGTGGGGCCAACGTCCTGACTTTC. Translated, it gives CASSSGGANVLTF.

The chain is built from TRBV9 and TRBJ1-6, with 10 bases fitting TRBD1. CDR3 length: 15 amino acids. Germline CDR1 is SGDLS and CDR2 is YYNGEE. Trimming cost V 0 bases and J 9 bases; bases outside gene matches: 3. CDR3 nucleotides: TGTGCCAGCAGCGTAGAAGGGACAGGGGTTTCACCCCTCCACTTT. Its translation: CASSVEGTGVSPLHF.

This chain connects TRBV19 to TRBJ2-1; maybe TRBD1 (5 bases). Deletions cut 2 bases from V and 4 bases from J, with 9 bases between. Germline V lookup: CDR1 LNHDA, CDR2 SQIVND (reference sequence). CDR3 length: 14 amino acids. In DNA form, the CDR3 reads TGTGCCAGTAGTATAAGCCAGGGTTACAATGAGCAGTTCTTC. It codes for CASSISQGYNEQFF.

In this sample, this clone turned up a few times. The CDR3 region has the DNA TGTGCCAGCAGTTCTACAGGGGATAATTCACCCCTCCACTTT. Protein product: CASSSTGDNSPLHF. The chain employs TRBV6-1 and TRBJ1-6; 7 positions match TRBD1. Germline V gives CDR1 MNHNS, CDR2 SASEGT. This CDR3 spans 14 amino acids. Trimming removed 5 bases from V and 5 bases from J; junction bases left unmatched: 3.

V usage is TRBV18 and J usage is TRBJ1-2; weak D call: TRBD1 (5 bases). This CDR3 is built from 14 residues. The V end was cut by 3 bases, the J end by 5 bases, with 13 bases between. Germline lookup yields CDR1 KGHSH and CDR2 LQKENI. CDR3 sequence: CASSPATGVYGYTF. DNA of the CDR3: TGTGCCAGCTCACCGGCAACGGGGGTTTATGGCTACACCTTC.

The chain links TRBV28 to TRBJ1-3; D call uncertain. The germline CDR1 and CDR2 sequences are MDHEN and SYDVKM. CDR3 length: 14 residues. Between the trimmed V and J ends, which lost 3 bases and 1 base, there was a span of 7 bases. In DNA form, the CDR3 reads TGTGCCAGCAGTTTGGCAGGATCTGGAAACACCATATATTTT. It translates to CASSLAGSGNTIYF.

V gene TRBV7-8 combines with J gene TRBJ1-6; the match to TRBD1 covers 7 bases. Germline V CDR1 and CDR2: SGHVS, FQNEAQ. The CDR3 extends over 15 amino acids. Losses at the gene ends were 5 bases for V and 8 bases for J; bases not matched to a gene: 9. This CDR3 reads CASSPRRDRDSPLHF. In nucleotides, the CDR3 is TGTGCCAGCAGCCCGCGCCGGGACAGAGATTCACCCCTCCACTTT.

About this clone: At the DNA level, this CDR3 is encoded by other sequences in the same sample as well. The chain combines TRBV3-1 (or the pseudogene TRBV3-2) with TRBJ1-1; TRBD1 might be the D (6 bases). The V gene's germline CDR1 is LGHDT and CDR2 YNNKEL (reference sequence). V was trimmed by 1 base and J by 1 base, leaving 7 bases between them. This CDR3 has 14 residues. For the CDR3, the DNA is TGTGCCAGCAGCCAAGGCAGGGGGAACACTGAAGCTTTCTTT. Translating it yields CASSQGRGNTEAFF.

This clone was observed a handful of times. This sample includes further DNA sequences coding for the same CDR3. The gene calls are TRBV28 and TRBJ1-1; tentatively, D is TRBD1 (5 bases). The CDR3 spans 15 residues. V was clipped by 4 bases and J by 5 bases, with 17 bases between them. CDR1 and CDR2 (germline): MDHEN, SYDVKM. CDR3: CASSSPGTGRTEAFF. CDR3 DNA: TGTGCCAGCAGTTCCCCCGGGACGGGGAGGACTGAAGCTTTCTTT.

The V gene is TRBV11-2, the J gene TRBJ2-2; TRBD2 matches at 8 bases. V shed 3 bases, J shed 5 bases, and the junction held 11 bases outside the gene matches. There are 17 residues in the CDR3. Germline assignment: CDR1 SGHAT and CDR2 FQNNGV. The CDR3 coding sequence is TGTGCCAGCAGCTTCGATCCAGCGGGAGTCGTAACCGGGGAGCTGTTTTTT. This translates into CASSFDPAGVVTGELFF.

V is TRBV30 and J is TRBJ2-5, with a tentative D call TRBD1 (6 bases). Germline V gene lookup returns CDR1 GTSNPN and CDR2 SVGIG (reference sequence). The CDR3 consists of 13 residues. V was pared by 5 bases and J by 3 bases, with 13 bases between. The CDR3 DNA is TGTGCCTGGGCTAGGACAGAGGAAGAGACCCAGTACTTC. Protein product: CAWARTEEETQYF. The full variable domain, completed using reference TRBV30 and TRBJ2-5, is SQTIHQWPATLVQPVGSPLSLECTVEGTSNPNLYWYRQAAGRGLQLLFYSVGIGQISSEVPQNLSASRPQDRQFILSSKKLLLSDSGFYLCAWARTEEETQYFGPGTRLLVL.

The rearrangement links TRBV9 to TRBJ1-2; TRBD1 aligns across 8 bases. V was pared by 2 bases and J by 8 bases, with 8 bases of the junction left unmatched. This CDR3 spans 14 amino acids. Germline V gene data show CDR1 as SGDLS and CDR2 as YYNGEE. CDR3 loop: CASSVRTGSEGYTF. The CDR3 DNA reads TGTGCCAGCAGCGTTCGGACAGGGTCGGAGGGCTACACCTTC.

The chain is built from TRBV12-3 or TRBV12-4 and TRBJ1-1, with a tentative D call TRBD1 (6 bases). This CDR3 contains 13 residues. V shed 2 bases and J shed 8 bases, with 12 bases lying between them. This CDR3 is CASSLRGGTEAFF. CDR3 nucleotides: TGTGCCAGCAGTTTAAGAGGGGGTACGGAAGCTTTCTTT.

J is TRBJ2-1 and V is TRBV27, with 8 bases lining up with TRBD2. The CDR3 extends over 16 amino acids. Trimming at V came to 2 bases and at J to 2 bases, leaving 5 bases not matched to a gene. In germline, CDR1 is MNHEY, CDR2 SMNVEV (reference sequence). The CDR3 DNA reads as TGTGCCAGCAGTTTAGCGATCGGGGGGGCCTACAATGAGCAGTTCTTC. This translates into CASSLAIGGAYNEQFF.

The chain recombines TRBV7-2 with TRBJ2-2; possibly TRBD2 for D (6 bases). Germline V gene lookup returns CDR1 SGHTA and CDR2 FQGNSA. Trimming took off 8 bases at V and 3 bases at J, with 10 bases between the two ends. The CDR3 has 13 amino acids. CDR3 sequence (DNA): TGTGCCAGCCCGGGGGTCCACACCGGGGAGCTGTTTTTT. Amino acids: CASPGVHTGELFF.

J is TRBJ2-2 and V is TRBV23-1, with D perhaps matching TRBD1 (6 bases). TRBV23-1 is known as an ORF, though its function is uncertain. The CDR3 has 13 residues. The V gene lost 9 bases and the J gene lost 3 bases, with 11 bases spanning the gap. The CDR3 loop reads CARQGTDTGELFF. CDR3 coding DNA: TGCGCCAGGCAGGGGACGGACACCGGGGAGCTGTTTTTT.

The genes are TRBV6-2 or TRBV6-3 and TRBJ1-2; 11 nucleotides agree with TRBD1. V was clipped by 4 bases and J by 3 bases; unmatched bases: 4. This CDR3 comprises 15 residues. Germline-derived CDR1 and CDR2 are MNHEY and SVGEGT. The CDR3: CASSWRGQGDYGYTF. Written as DNA, the CDR3 is TGTGCCAGCAGTTGGAGGGGACAGGGGGACTATGGCTACACCTTC.

The gene calls are TRBV29-1 and TRBJ2-2, with TRBD1 matching over 10 bases. V was pared by 0 bases and J by 3 bases, with 4 bases of the junction left unmatched. Germline CDR1 SQVTM, CDR2 ANQGSEA. This CDR3 spans 16 amino acids. CDR3 nucleotide sequence: TGCAGCGTTGAAGATCGGGACAGGGGTTACACCGGGGAGCTGTTTTTT. Its protein product is CSVEDRDRGYTGELFF.

The CDR3 bases are TGTGCCTGGAGTACCCCATGGGAGTATAGGTCTGAAGCTTTCTTT. Amino acids: CAWSTPWEYRSEAFF. The chain uses TRBV30 and TRBJ1-1; D unclear. V was shortened by 2 bases and J by 6 bases, with 19 bases between the two germline ends. Germline assignment: CDR1 GTSNPN and CDR2 SVGIG (reference sequence). The CDR3 consists of 15 residues.

The chain is built from TRBV19 and TRBJ1-1; possibly TRBD1 for D (6 bases). V lost 9 bases and J 1 base, leaving 15 bases between the germline ends. CDR3 length: 14 amino acids. CDR1 and CDR2 (germline): LNHDA, SQIVND (reference sequence). CDR3 DNA sequence: TGTGCCAGCCTTAACCGCAGGGGGAACACTGAAGCTTTCTTT. It specifies CASLNRRGNTEAFF.

The chain couples TRBV2 to TRBJ2-1; 16 bases are a match to TRBD2. The CDR3 is 17 residues long. CDR1 is SNHLY and CDR2 is FYNNEI in the germline V gene. With V trimmed by 4 bases and J by 4 bases, 4 bases remained unmatched. In DNA, the CDR3 is TGTGCCAGCAGTGGCCCGGGACTAGCGGGGGGGTACAATGAGCAGTTCTTC. Its translation is CASSGPGLAGGYNEQFF.

This chain joins TRBV4-3 and TRBJ1-1; D gene uncertain. The CDR3 is 17 amino acids. The V gene lost 0 bases and the J gene lost 3 bases, with 17 bases spanning the gap. Germline values: CDR1 LGHNA, CDR2 YSLEER. This CDR3 is CASSQDRIISRDTEAFF. The CDR3 coding sequence is TGCGCCAGCAGCCAAGATCGCATAATCTCGAGAGACACTGAAGCTTTCTTT.

The CDR3 is CASSFHRGGTEAFF. DNA of the CDR3: TGTGCCAGCAGTTTTCACAGGGGTGGCACTGAAGCTTTCTTT. The chain couples TRBV28 to TRBJ1-1; 7 bases fit TRBD1. CDR3 length: 14 amino acids. The V gene's germline CDR1 is MDHEN and CDR2 SYDVKM. V was pared by 3 bases and J by 4 bases, with 5 bases of the junction left unmatched.